This T cell receptor beta chain was retrieved from a study of blood T cell repertoires in COVID-19. In the study overall: COVID-19 samples collected from the United States, Italy and Spain covered acute and convalescent phases.

Germline loops: CDR1 SGHVS, CDR2 FQNEAQ. CDR3 length: 13 residues. V dropped 1 base and J dropped 5 bases, with 9 bases sitting between them. Original methodology: For nucleated cells, counts were estimated from reference gene primer amplification. Measured with immunoSEQ multiplex PCR; TCRdb has only the in-frame clones, and not every one. The D gene and trimming were derived from the DNA, and the V and J assignments and clone size from that table. The table includes 65,000 to 85,000 clones, about nine tenths detected once. This receptor was taken from a woman under 30 with acute or convalescent COVID-19. Sequenced material: peripheral blood. V is TRBV7-8 and J is TRBJ2-7, with D tentatively TRBD2 (6 bases). The CDR3 region has the DNA TGTGCCAGCAGCTTAGGAGGGAGGAACGAGCAGTACTTC. It is translated as CASSLGGRNEQYF.